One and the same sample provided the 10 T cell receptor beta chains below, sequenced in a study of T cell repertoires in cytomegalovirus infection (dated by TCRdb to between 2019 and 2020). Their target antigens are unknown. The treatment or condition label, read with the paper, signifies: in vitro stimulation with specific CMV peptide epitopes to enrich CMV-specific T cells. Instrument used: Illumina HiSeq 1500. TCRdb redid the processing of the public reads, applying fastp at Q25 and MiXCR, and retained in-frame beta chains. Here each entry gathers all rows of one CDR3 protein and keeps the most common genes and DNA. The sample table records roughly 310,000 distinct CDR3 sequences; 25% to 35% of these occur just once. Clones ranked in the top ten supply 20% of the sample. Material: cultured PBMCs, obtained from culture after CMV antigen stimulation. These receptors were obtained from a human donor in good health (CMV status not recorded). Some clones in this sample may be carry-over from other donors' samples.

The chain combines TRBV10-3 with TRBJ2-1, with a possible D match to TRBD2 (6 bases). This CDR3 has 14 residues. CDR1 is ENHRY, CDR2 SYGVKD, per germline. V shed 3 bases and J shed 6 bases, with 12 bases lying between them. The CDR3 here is CAISDSQRANEQFF. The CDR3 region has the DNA TGTGCCATCAGTGATAGTCAGCGGGCCAATGAGCAGTTCTTC.

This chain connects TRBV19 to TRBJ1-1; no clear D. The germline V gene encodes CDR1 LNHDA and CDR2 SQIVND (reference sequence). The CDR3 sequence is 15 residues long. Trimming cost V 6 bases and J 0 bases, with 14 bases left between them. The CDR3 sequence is CASRRTSYLNTEAFF. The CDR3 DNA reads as TGTGCCAGTAGGAGGACGTCTTACTTGAACACTGAAGCTTTCTTT.

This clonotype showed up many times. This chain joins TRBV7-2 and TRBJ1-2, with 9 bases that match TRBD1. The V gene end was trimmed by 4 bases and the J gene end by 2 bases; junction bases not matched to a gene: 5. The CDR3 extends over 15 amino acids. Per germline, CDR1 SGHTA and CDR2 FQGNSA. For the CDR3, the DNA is TGTGCCAGCAGCTGGGACAGGGAAGTAAACTATGGCTACACCTTC. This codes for CASSWDREVNYGYTF.

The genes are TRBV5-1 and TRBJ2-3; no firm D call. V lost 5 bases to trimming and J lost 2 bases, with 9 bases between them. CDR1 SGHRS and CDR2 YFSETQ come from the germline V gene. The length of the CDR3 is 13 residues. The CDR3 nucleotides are TGCGCCAGCAGTGAGGTCATCACAGATACGCAGTATTTT. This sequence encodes CASSEVITDTQYF.

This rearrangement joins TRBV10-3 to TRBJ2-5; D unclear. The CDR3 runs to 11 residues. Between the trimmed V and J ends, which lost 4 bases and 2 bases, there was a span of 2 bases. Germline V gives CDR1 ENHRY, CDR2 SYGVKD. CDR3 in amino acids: CAISVQETQYF. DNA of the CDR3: TGTGCCATCAGTGTGCAAGAGACCCAGTACTTC.

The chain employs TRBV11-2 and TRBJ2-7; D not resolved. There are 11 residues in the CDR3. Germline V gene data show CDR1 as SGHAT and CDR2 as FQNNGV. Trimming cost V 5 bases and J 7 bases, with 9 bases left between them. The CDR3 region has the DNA TGTGCCAGCAGCCCGAGGAGAGAGCAGTACTTC. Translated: CASSPRREQYF.

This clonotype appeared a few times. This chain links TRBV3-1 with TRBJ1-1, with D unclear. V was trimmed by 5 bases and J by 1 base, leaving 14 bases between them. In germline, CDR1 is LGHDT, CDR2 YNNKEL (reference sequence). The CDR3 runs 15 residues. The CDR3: CASSKGLGPNTEAFF. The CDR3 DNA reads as TGTGCCAGCAGCAAAGGACTAGGGCCGAACACTGAAGCTTTCTTT.

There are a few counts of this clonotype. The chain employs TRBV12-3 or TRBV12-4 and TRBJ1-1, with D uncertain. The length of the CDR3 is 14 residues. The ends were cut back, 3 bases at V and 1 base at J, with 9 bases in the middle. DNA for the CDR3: TGTGCCAGCAGTTTTGACGGGTGGAACACTGAAGCTTTCTTT. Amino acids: CASSFDGWNTEAFF.

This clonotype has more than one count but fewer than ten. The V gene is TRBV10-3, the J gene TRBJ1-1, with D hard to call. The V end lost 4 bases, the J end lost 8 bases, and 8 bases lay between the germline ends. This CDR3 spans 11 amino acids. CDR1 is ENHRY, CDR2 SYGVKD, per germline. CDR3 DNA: TGTGCCATCAGTGGGGGTGAAGAAGCTTTCTTT. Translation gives CAISGGEEAFF.

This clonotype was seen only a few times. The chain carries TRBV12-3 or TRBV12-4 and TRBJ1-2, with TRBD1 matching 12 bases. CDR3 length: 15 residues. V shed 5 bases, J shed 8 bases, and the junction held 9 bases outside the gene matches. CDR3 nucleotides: TGTGCCAGCAGTCCCAGGGGACAGGGGGCCGGAGGCTACACCTTC. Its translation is CASSPRGQGAGGYTF.